The 28 T cell receptor beta chains below all came from one sample that was sequenced in a study of CD8+CD57+ T cells in acquired aplastic anemia. Previously, flow cytometry had revealed CD8+CD57+ cell expansion in the patients chosen for sequencing. Both TCR beta VDJ combination and CDR3 sequence profiling were carried out. Genomic DNA was the template for this profiling. TCRdb called the reads again in MiXCR, with one record for every CDR3 protein. The sample has around 200,000 distinct CDR3 sequences, over 40% seen once. The sample was sorted CD4+, CD8+, or CD8+CD57+ T cells (not recorded which) from PBMCs. All receptors come from a human donor with aplastic anemia.

This clonotype was observed many times. DNA for the CDR3: TGTGCCAGCAGCGGCACCGTGGGGCGAGCAGATACGCAGTATTTT. It specifies CASSGTVGRADTQYF. This chain connects TRBV9 to TRBJ2-3; a possible D gene is TRBD1 (5 bases). The V end lost 3 bases, the J end lost 4 bases, and 15 bases lay between the germline ends. The CDR3 totals 15 residues. Germline values: CDR1 SGDLS, CDR2 YYNGEE.

This clonotype has ten or more counts. The rearrangement links TRBV7-8 to TRBJ2-7, with 7 nucleotides matching TRBD1. V lost 5 bases to trimming and J lost 2 bases; unmatched junction nucleotides: 6. The CDR3 covers 14 residues. CDR1 is SGHVS, CDR2 FQNEAQ, per germline. This CDR3 is CASSKQGGPYEQYF. The DNA for the CDR3 is TGTGCCAGCAGCAAACAAGGGGGCCCCTACGAGCAGTACTTC.

Here the CDR3 reads CASSEAGWETQYF. In nucleotides, the CDR3 is TGTGCCAGCAGTGAGGCGGGGTGGGAGACCCAGTACTTC. The V gene is TRBV25-1, the J gene TRBJ2-5, with D tentatively TRBD2 (6 bases). V was pared by 3 bases and J by 5 bases, with 10 bases between. This CDR3 has 13 amino acids. Germline V gene data show CDR1 as MGHDK and CDR2 as SYGVNS.

This clonotype was picked up many times. This rearrangement joins TRBV6-2 or TRBV6-3 to TRBJ1-2, with D hard to call. CDR1 and CDR2 (germline): MNHEY, SVGEGT. The CDR3 is 13 residues long. The V gene lost 2 bases and the J gene lost 2 bases, with 6 bases spanning the gap. The CDR3 DNA follows: TGTGCCAGCAGTTACGTCGTAAACTATGGCTACACCTTC. The encoded protein is CASSYVVNYGYTF.

The rearrangement joins TRBV2 to TRBJ1-1, with a tentative D call TRBD1 (6 bases). The V end lost 2 bases, the J end lost 2 bases, and 12 bases lay between the germline ends. CDR3 length: 15 amino acids. Germline V lookup: CDR1 SNHLY, CDR2 FYNNEI. The CDR3 coding sequence is TGTGCCAGCAGTGAATTGGACAGACTTAACACTGAAGCTTTCTTT. This sequence encodes CASSELDRLNTEAFF.

On this clonotype: A much larger clone lies one base from this, so it may be a read error. V is TRBV6-2 or TRBV6-3 and J is TRBJ1-1; D is undetermined. The CDR3 has 13 amino acids. V was clipped by 10 bases and J by 1 base, with 13 bases between them. CDR1 and CDR2 (germline): MNHEY, SVGEGT. CDR3 nucleotides: TGTGCCAACTCTACGGGGTGGAACACTGAAGCTTTCTTT. Encoded protein: CANSTGWNTEAFF.

The rearrangement uses TRBV7-3 and TRBJ2-3; 12 bases map to TRBD1. Germline values: CDR1 SGHTA, CDR2 FQGTGA. With 5 bases clipped from V and 5 bases from J, the junction kept 8 bases outside the gene matches. The CDR3 contains 16 residues. The CDR3 DNA reads TGTGCCAGCAGCCCAAAGGGACAGGGGGCGGGAGATACGCAGTATTTT. Its protein product is CASSPKGQGAGDTQYF.

A few counts support this clonotype. This rearrangement joins TRBV28 to TRBJ1-6; possible D gene TRBD1, 5 bases. Germline values: CDR1 MDHEN, CDR2 SYDVKM. The V and J ends lost 3 bases and 2 bases respectively, with 11 bases between them. The CDR3 runs 16 residues. The CDR3 sequence: CASSFRGEPYNSPLHF. The CDR3 DNA follows: TGTGCCAGCAGTTTCCGGGGGGAACCCTATAATTCACCCCTCCACTTT.

At least ten counts were recorded for this clonotype. The V and J genes are TRBV12-3 or TRBV12-4 and TRBJ1-3, with no clear D. The CDR3 is 12 residues long. V dropped 7 bases and J dropped 4 bases, with 8 bases sitting between them. CDR3 region: CASKMFGNTIYF. In nucleotides, the CDR3 is TGTGCCAGCAAAATGTTCGGAAACACCATATATTTT.

This clonotype has at least ten counts. This chain connects TRBV12-3 or TRBV12-4 to TRBJ1-1; maybe TRBD1 (6 bases). The CDR3 spans 14 residues. Trimming removed 9 bases from V and 6 bases from J, with 20 bases in between. Here the CDR3 reads CASIGRGVGAEAFF. Here the CDR3 DNA reads TGTGCCAGTATTGGTAGGGGGGTAGGGGCTGAAGCTTTCTTT.

At least ten counts were recorded for this clonotype. The J gene is TRBJ2-2, the V gene TRBV11-2, with D possibly called TRBD1 or TRBD2 (6 bases each). Germline V gene sequence: CDR1 SGHAT, CDR2 FQNNGV. This CDR3 has 16 residues. Trimming removed 7 bases from V and 4 bases from J, with 19 bases in between. CDR3 sequence (DNA): TGTGCCAGCACAAAGAGGGGGGCCAGGGGCACCGGGGAGCTGTTTTTT. It encodes CASTKRGARGTGELFF.

This clonotype was picked up one time. This chain connects TRBV19 to TRBJ2-7; D may correspond to TRBD1 or TRBD2 (5 bases each). This CDR3 has 14 amino acids. The V end lost 3 bases, the J end lost 6 bases, and 15 bases lay between the germline ends. CDR1 and CDR2 (germline): LNHDA, SQIVND (reference sequence). For the CDR3, the DNA is TGTGCCAGTAGTATGGGACGGCCTCCGGGCGAGCAGTACTTC. This gives the protein CASSMGRPPGEQYF.

This clonotype was seen ten or more times. The V and J genes are TRBV14 and TRBJ1-6; tentative D call: TRBD1 (5 bases). Per the germline V gene, CDR1 is SGHDN and CDR2 is FVKESK. V was pared by 3 bases and J by 16 bases, with 16 bases between. The CDR3 length is 13 residues. The CDR3 here is CASSQSSGTVLHF. The CDR3 region has the DNA TGTGCCAGCAGCCAGTCTTCCGGGACGGTGCTCCACTTT. Using reference TRBV14 and TRBJ1-6 for the parts outside the CDR3, the full variable domain is EAGVTQFPSHSVIEKGQTVTLRCDPISGHDNLYWYRRVMGKEIKFLLHFVKESKQDESGMPNNRFLAERTGGTYSTLKVQPAELEDSGVYFCASSQSSGTVLHFGNGTRLTVT.

V is TRBV11-2 and J is TRBJ2-2; D might be TRBD2 (6 bases). Trimming removed 4 bases from V and 8 bases from J, with 8 bases in between. CDR1 SGHAT and CDR2 FQNNGV come from the germline V gene. The CDR3 length is 12 residues. The CDR3 DNA sequence: TGTGCCAGCAGCTGTCTAGCGGGGGAGCTGTTTTTT. It translates to CASSCLAGELFF. The whole variable domain, remainder taken from reference TRBV11-2 and TRBJ2-2, is EAGVAQSPRYKIIEKRQSVAFWCNPISGHATLYWYQQILGQGPKLLIQFQNNGVVDDSQLPKDRFSAERLKGVDSTLKIQPAKLEDSAVYLCASSCLAGELFFGEGSRLTVL.

This clonotype was recorded only once. In DNA form, the CDR3 reads TGCAGTGCTAGAGTCCCCCGGGGGCAGGACCAGACCCAGTACTTC. This gives the protein CSARVPRGQDQTQYF. The genes are TRBV20-1 and TRBJ2-5, with D perhaps being TRBD1 or TRBD2 (6 bases each). This CDR3 has 15 residues. V gave up 1 base and J gave up 6 bases, with 18 bases separating them. Germline V CDR1 and CDR2: DFQATT, SNEGSKA (reference sequence).

In its sample, this clonotype was seen many times. The V gene is TRBV20-1, the J gene TRBJ1-6, with TRBD1 matching over 10 bases. The germline V gene has CDR1 DFQATT and CDR2 SNEGSKA (reference sequence). V lost 5 bases and J lost 7; bases outside the gene matches: 5. The CDR3 sequence is 14 residues long. The chain's CDR3 is CSAWWTGGNSPLHF. CDR3 coding DNA: TGCAGTGCTTGGTGGACAGGGGGAAATTCACCCCTCCACTTT.

This clonotype was observed at least ten times. V usage is TRBV9 and J usage is TRBJ2-2, with 8 nucleotides matching TRBD2. V dropped 0 bases and J dropped 4; count of bases not matched to a gene: 8. Per the germline V gene, CDR1 is SGDLS and CDR2 is YYNGEE. This CDR3 is built from 17 residues. This chain's CDR3 is CASSVATGGPPTGELFF. The DNA for the CDR3 is TGTGCCAGCAGCGTAGCTACGGGGGGGCCTCCCACCGGGGAGCTGTTTTTT.

V is TRBV7-8 and J is TRBJ2-7; no firm D call. Germline CDR1 SGHVS, CDR2 FQNEAQ. The CDR3 is 11 residues long. V was cut by 5 bases and J by 11 bases, with 13 bases left in between. This CDR3 reads CASSNLQEEYF. The DNA of the CDR3 is TGTGCCAGCAGCAACCTCCAAGAAGAGTACTTC.

This clonotype was observed a few times. The V and J genes are TRBV10-3 and TRBJ2-7; D gene ambiguous. Germline V lookup: CDR1 ENHRY, CDR2 SYGVKD. Trimming cost V 2 bases and J 1 base, with 12 bases left between them. There are 15 residues in the CDR3. Written as DNA, the CDR3 is TGTGCCATCAGTGAGGAAGGAACCAATTCCTACGAGCAGTACTTC. The encoded protein is CAISEEGTNSYEQYF.

The chain employs TRBV10-3 and TRBJ2-2; TRBD2 agrees at 10 bases. CDR1 is ENHRY and CDR2 is SYGVKD in the germline V gene. The CDR3 loop spans 15 amino acids. The V gene end was trimmed by 8 bases and the J gene end by 1 base; junction bases not matched to a gene: 4. Here the CDR3 DNA reads TGTGCCATCGGATGGACTAGCGGGAACACCGGGGAGCTGTTTTTT. Protein sequence: CAIGWTSGNTGELFF.

This clonotype was seen ten or more times. V is TRBV6-1 and J is TRBJ1-4, with D perhaps TRBD1 (5 bases). This CDR3 region has 15 residues. V lost 5 bases, J lost 4 bases, and 14 bases lay in between. Looked up from germline, CDR1 is MNHNS and CDR2 is SASEGT. CDR3: CASSTARGSNEKLFF. Written as DNA, the CDR3 is TGTGCCAGCAGTACCGCTCGGGGGAGTAATGAAAAACTGTTTTTT.

This clonotype was seen a single time. J is TRBJ2-7 and V is TRBV24-1; TRBD1 or TRBD2 may be the D gene (6 bases each). CDR1 is KGHDR, CDR2 SFDVKD, per germline. Trimming cost V 9 bases and J 0 bases, with 14 bases left between them. The CDR3 is 14 amino acids. The CDR3 DNA reads TGTGCCACCGGGGGGCCCTCTAGCTCCTACGAGCAGTACTTC. Its translation is CATGGPSSSYEQYF.

CDR3: CASSLRGPTYSNQPQHF. The DNA of the CDR3 is TGTGCCAGCAGTTTACGGGGGCCGACTTATAGCAATCAGCCCCAGCATTTT. The chain joins TRBV12-3 or TRBV12-4 to TRBJ1-5; possibly TRBD1 for D (6 bases). The CDR3 consists of 17 residues. The germline V and J ends were trimmed by 2 bases and 0 bases, with 14 bases remaining between them.

V and J are TRBV12-3 or TRBV12-4 and TRBJ2-7, with 10 nucleotides matching TRBD1. The CDR3 contains 15 residues. The V and J ends lost 5 bases and 5 bases, in that order; junction bases with no gene match: 9. The CDR3 nucleotides read TGTGCCAGCAGTCCTCGAGGACAGGGGGTTCACGAGCAGTACTTC. It codes for CASSPRGQGVHEQYF.

This clonotype has a handful of counts. The gene calls are TRBV24-1 and TRBJ2-5; possible D gene TRBD2, 6 bases. CDR3 size: 15 residues. With 2 bases removed from V and 5 bases from J, the gap between germline ends came to 14 bases. From germline, CDR1 is KGHDR and CDR2 SFDVKD. This chain's CDR3 is CATSDWGSGSETQYF. In nucleotides, the CDR3 is TGTGCCACCAGTGATTGGGGCAGCGGGTCGGAGACCCAGTACTTC.

The chain links TRBV2 to TRBJ1-2; D gene unclear. V lost 6 bases, J lost 8 bases, and 19 bases lay in between. This CDR3 region has 14 residues. CDR1 SNHLY and CDR2 FYNNEI come from the germline V gene. The CDR3 here is CASSPGGRGGGYTF. Written as DNA, the CDR3 is TGTGCCAGCAGCCCTGGCGGGAGAGGCGGAGGCTACACCTTC. Based on the CDR3 plus reference TRBV2 and TRBJ1-2, the full variable domain is EPEVTQTPSHQVTQMGQEVILRCVPISNHLYFYWYRQILGQKVEFLVSFYNNEISEKSEIFDDQFSVERPDGSNFTLKIRSTKLEDSAMYFCASSPGGRGGGYTFGSGTRLTVV.

This chain uses TRBV20-1 with TRBJ1-1, with 7 bases identical to TRBD1. Germline CDR1 and CDR2: DFQATT and SNEGSKA (reference sequence). There are 16 residues in the CDR3. V shed 3 bases and J 0 bases; nucleotides not matched to a gene: 10. This chain's CDR3 is CSARRQGFSMNTEAFF. In DNA, the CDR3 is TGCAGTGCTAGGCGACAGGGATTTTCTATGAACACTGAAGCTTTCTTT.

This sequence joins TRBV2 and TRBJ1-2; maybe TRBD1 (6 bases). The ends were cut back, 8 bases at V and 6 bases at J, with 10 bases in the middle. Germline V CDR1 and CDR2: SNHLY, FYNNEI. The CDR3 runs to 11 residues. In DNA, the CDR3 is TGTGCCAGCTTCTCAGGGGATGGCTACACCTTC. Its protein product is CASFSGDGYTF.